The 31 T cell receptor beta chains listed next were all sequenced from one sample in a study of control samples from healthy donors and cancer patients. TCRdb keeps only in-frame clones here, not all; method: immunoSEQ multiplex PCR. The data hold about 150,000 clones, with over 90% observed a single time. Sequenced sample: blood. The receptor source for this set is a man aged 45 to 65 in good health.

The V call is TRBV27, the J call TRBJ2-5, with 13 nucleotides matching TRBD2. CDR1 and CDR2 (germline): MNHEY, SMNVEV (reference sequence). V trimming: 6 bases; J trimming: 5 bases; junction bases outside the gene matches: 9. CDR3 length equals 16 residues. CDR3 amino acids: CASRLTPGLAGETQYF. The CDR3 region has the DNA TGTGCCAGCAGGCTAACTCCGGGACTAGCGGGGGAGACCCAGTACTTC.

V and J are TRBV28 and TRBJ1-3, with D unresolved. The CDR3 has 11 amino acids. The germline V gene has CDR1 MDHEN and CDR2 SYDVKM. Trimming left V 6 bases short and J 12 bases short, with 12 bases between. The DNA of the CDR3 is TGTGCCAGCAGCCGCGGACTGGGCATATATTTT. It specifies CASSRGLGIYF.

The V call is TRBV28, the J call TRBJ2-3, with TRBD2 identical over 9 bases. CDR1 is MDHEN and CDR2 is SYDVKM in the germline V gene. The CDR3 runs to 16 residues. Losses at the gene ends were 5 bases for V and 4 bases for J; bases not matched to a gene: 10. The CDR3 DNA reads TGTGCCAGCAGTAAGTTTAGCGGGAGCTTCCCAGATACGCAGTATTTT. This encodes CASSKFSGSFPDTQYF.

J is TRBJ2-3 and V is TRBV4-1, with TRBD2 identical over 13 bases. The CDR3 consists of 16 residues. The trim removed 5 bases at V and 4 bases at J, leaving 6 bases unmatched. Germline-derived CDR1 and CDR2 are MGHRA and YSYEKL. CDR3 region: CASSATSGRGADTQYF. The CDR3 DNA reads TGCGCCAGCAGCGCAACTAGCGGGAGGGGGGCAGATACGCAGTATTTT.

The rearrangement links TRBV29-1 to TRBJ2-7; D remains unclear. This CDR3 spans 13 amino acids. The V gene's germline CDR1 is SQVTM and CDR2 ANQGSEA. V shed 7 bases and J shed 3 bases, with 16 bases lying between them. Written as DNA, the CDR3 is TGCAGCGCCCTCTCGGGCACCGGCTACGAGCAGTACTTC. Amino acids: CSALSGTGYEQYF.

V is TRBV4-1 and J is TRBJ1-1, with D possibly matching TRBD1 (5 bases). Per the germline V gene, CDR1 is MGHRA and CDR2 is YSYEKL. The CDR3 runs 15 residues. V lost 0 bases, J lost 3 bases, and 11 bases lay in between. The CDR3 DNA is TGCGCCAGCAGCCAAGATACACAGGTATACACTGAAGCTTTCTTT. It is translated as CASSQDTQVYTEAFF.

The gene calls are TRBV7-9 and TRBJ2-3; possibly TRBD1 for D (5 bases). The CDR3 covers 12 residues. Looked up from germline, CDR1 is SEHNR and CDR2 is FQNEAQ (reference sequence). The V end was cut by 5 bases, the J end by 5 bases, with 8 bases between. CDR3 sequence reads: CASSPQGDTQYF. The CDR3 DNA reads TGTGCCAGCAGCCCTCAGGGAGATACGCAGTATTTT.

The chain carries TRBV10-1 and TRBJ2-7; no firm D call. The CDR3 is 15 residues long. Germline V CDR1 and CDR2: WNHNN, SYGVQD (reference sequence). V gave up 1 base and J gave up 0 bases, with 10 bases separating them. CDR3 DNA sequence: TGCGCCAGCAGTGAGTTCGCAGCCTCCTCCTACGAGCAGTACTTC. Translation: CASSEFAASSYEQYF.

CDR3 loop: CASSLGSPQPQHF. CDR3 DNA sequence: TGTGCCAGCAGTTTAGGCAGCCCTCAGCCCCAGCATTTT. V gene TRBV28 combines with J gene TRBJ1-5; D gene ambiguous. V lost 2 bases and J lost 6, with 8 bases in between. Per the germline V gene, CDR1 is MDHEN and CDR2 is SYDVKM. The CDR3 covers 13 residues.

The rearrangement joins TRBV3-1 (or the pseudogene TRBV3-2) to TRBJ2-4, with 9 bases aligning to TRBD1. CDR3 length: 14 amino acids. CDR1 and CDR2 (germline): LGHDT, YNNKEL (reference sequence). V lost 1 base and J lost 6; bases outside the gene matches: 1. The CDR3 region is CASSQAGQGNIQYF. The CDR3 DNA sequence: TGTGCCAGCAGCCAAGCGGGACAGGGAAACATTCAGTACTTC.

This chain's CDR3 is CASSHQLAGVNAYEQYF. DNA for the CDR3: TGTGCCAGCAGCCATCAATTAGCGGGAGTGAACGCCTACGAGCAGTACTTC. This chain uses TRBV3-1 (or the pseudogene TRBV3-2) with TRBJ2-7; 9 bases map to TRBD2. The length of the CDR3 is 17 residues. J was trimmed by 2 bases and V by 3 bases; bases with no gene match: 11. Per the germline V gene, CDR1 is LGHDT and CDR2 is YNNKEL (reference sequence).

V is TRBV2 and J is TRBJ1-2, with TRBD1 matching 8 bases. This CDR3 has 14 amino acids. J was trimmed by 3 bases and V by 7 bases; bases with no gene match: 7. Germline lookup yields CDR1 SNHLY and CDR2 FYNNEI. The CDR3 reads CASTRTGNYYGYTF. The DNA for the CDR3 is TGTGCCAGCACTCGGACAGGGAATTACTATGGCTACACCTTC.

The rearrangement links TRBV6-5 to TRBJ2-2, with 12 bases matching TRBD1. The CDR3 extends over 15 amino acids. V lost 6 bases and J lost 8; bases outside the gene matches: 7. Germline CDR1 is MNHEY and CDR2 is SVGAGI. The CDR3 protein is CASSPGQGAGGELFF. The CDR3 bases are TGTGCCAGCAGCCCGGGACAGGGGGCCGGTGGGGAGCTGTTTTTT.

The J gene is TRBJ2-7, the V gene TRBV5-1; D is uncertain. With 2 bases removed from V and 2 bases from J, the gap between germline ends came to 11 bases. This CDR3 has 14 amino acids. The V gene's germline CDR1 is SGHRS and CDR2 YFSETQ. The chain's CDR3 is CASSLDNPTYEQYF. The CDR3 nucleotides are TGCGCCAGCAGCTTAGACAACCCTACCTACGAGCAGTACTTC.

This clone was seen once. One junction end does not reproduce the germline sequence, and a read error may be involved. V gene TRBV7-7 combines with J gene TRBJ2-5; D is unresolved. Germline CDR1 reads SSHAT; CDR2 reads FNYEAQ (reference sequence). The CDR3 spans 13 residues. CDR3 region: CASSLGLQETQYF. Here the CDR3 DNA reads TGTGCTAGCAGCTTAGGGCTCCAAGAGACCCAGTACTTC.

The chain carries TRBV19 and TRBJ1-6; D gene ambiguous. The CDR3 extends over 19 amino acids. V dropped 9 bases and J dropped 0 bases, with 24 bases sitting between them. Germline V gene data show CDR1 as LNHDA and CDR2 as SQIVND (reference sequence). This chain's CDR3 is CASTLTRAEYNSYNSPLHF. The CDR3 DNA is TGTGCCAGCACCCTCACTCGGGCAGAATATAACTCCTATAATTCACCCCTCCACTTT.

This clone was seen just once. The gene calls are TRBV28 and TRBJ1-5; 8 bases agree with TRBD1. Germline-derived CDR1 and CDR2 are MDHEN and SYDVKM. Trimming cost V 6 bases and J 4 bases; bases outside gene matches: 5. This CDR3 region has 14 residues. CDR3 in amino acids: CASSSGTGNQPQHF. For the CDR3, the DNA is TGTGCCAGCAGCTCCGGGACAGGAAATCAGCCCCAGCATTTT.

The chain joins TRBV7-2 to TRBJ2-2; TRBD2 aligns across 8 bases. This CDR3 has 14 amino acids. Germline V CDR1 and CDR2: SGHTA, FQGNSA. V was pared by 4 bases and J by 6 bases, with 4 bases of the junction left unmatched. This CDR3 is CASSSSGRAGELFF. The CDR3 nucleotides read TGTGCCAGCAGCTCGAGCGGGAGAGCCGGGGAGCTGTTTTTT.

This chain joins TRBV6-4 and TRBJ2-1; D is possibly TRBD2 (5 bases). This CDR3 contains 15 residues. The V gene's germline CDR1 is MRHNA and CDR2 SNTAGT. V lost 4 bases to trimming and J lost 0 bases, with 10 bases between them. CDR3 DNA sequence: TGTGCCAGCAGTGCACTAGGAAGCTCCTACAATGAGCAGTTCTTC. It yields the protein CASSALGSSYNEQFF.

The rearrangement links TRBV6-1 to TRBJ1-5; TRBD1 aligns across 9 bases. The V and J ends lost 1 base and 3 bases, in that order; junction bases with no gene match: 1. CDR3 size: 15 residues. CDR1 is MNHNS and CDR2 is SASEGT in the germline V gene. The CDR3 region is CASSEGQGVNQPQHF. The CDR3 DNA is TGTGCCAGCAGTGAAGGACAGGGGGTCAATCAGCCCCAGCATTTT.

The genes are TRBV5-5 and TRBJ1-6, with unresolved D. CDR1 is SGHKS and CDR2 is YYEKEE in the germline V gene (reference sequence). This CDR3 has 15 residues. Trimming removed 0 bases from V and 8 bases from J, with 12 bases in between. The CDR3: CASSLVSAVHSPLHF. The CDR3 DNA follows: TGTGCCAGCAGCTTGGTGTCGGCCGTGCATTCACCCCTCCACTTT.

The chain has TRBV6-6 and TRBJ2-3; D may match TRBD1 or TRBD2 (6 bases each). Germline CDR1 MNHNY, CDR2 SVGAGI (reference sequence). V was shortened by 5 bases and J by 2 bases, with 23 bases between the two germline ends. This CDR3 contains 18 residues. Here the CDR3 DNA reads TGTGCCAGCAGTCTCATATTTCGGGGGCGAGGCAACACAGATACGCAGTATTTT. Protein product: CASSLIFRGRGNTDTQYF.

The V gene is TRBV5-5, the J gene TRBJ2-5, with a tentative D call TRBD2 (6 bases). V lost 3 bases and J lost 5, with 8 bases in between. The length of the CDR3 is 12 residues. Looked up from germline, CDR1 is SGHKS and CDR2 is YYEKEE (reference sequence). CDR3 in amino acids: CASSWAGETQYF. The CDR3 nucleotides are TGTGCCAGCAGCTGGGCGGGGGAGACCCAGTACTTC. Full variable domain (rest looked up from reference TRBV5-5 and TRBJ2-5): DAGVTQSPTHLIKTRGQQVTLRCSPISGHKSVSWYQQVLGQGPQFIFQYYEKEERGRGNFPDRFSARQFPNYSSELNVNALLLGDSALYLCASSWAGETQYFGPGTRLLVL.

The chain employs TRBV6-5 and TRBJ1-3; tentative D call: TRBD1 (5 bases). The germline V gene encodes CDR1 MNHEY and CDR2 SVGAGI. Trimming shortened V by 6 bases and J by 0 bases, and 12 bases separated the two germline ends. The CDR3 consists of 15 residues. In DNA form, the CDR3 reads TGTGCCAGCAGGAAAGGGACCCACTCTGGAAACACCATATATTTT. Protein: CASRKGTHSGNTIYF.

The genes are TRBV5-5 and TRBJ2-1; TRBD1 matches 12 bases. Germline lookup yields CDR1 SGHKS and CDR2 YYEKEE (reference sequence). This CDR3 spans 16 amino acids. V trimming: 0 bases; J trimming: 6 bases; junction bases outside the gene matches: 4. CDR3 in amino acids: CASSLAGTGGFNEQFF. DNA for the CDR3: TGTGCCAGCAGCTTGGCCGGGACAGGGGGCTTCAATGAGCAGTTCTTC.

This clone is a singleton in its sample. The gene calls are TRBV27 and TRBJ2-1, with 8 positions matching TRBD1. This CDR3 is built from 18 residues. The germline V gene encodes CDR1 MNHEY and CDR2 SMNVEV (reference sequence). Losses at the gene ends were 6 bases for V and 3 bases for J; bases not matched to a gene: 16. The CDR3 coding sequence is TGTGCCAGCAGGGGAGAGGGAGATCAGGGGGCCTTCTACAATGAGCAGTTCTTC. Translating gives CASRGEGDQGAFYNEQFF.

V and J are TRBV21-1 and TRBJ2-5; no check of the table's D call, TRBD2, against the DNA was made. TRBV21-1 is reported as a pseudogene. The CDR3 extends over 15 amino acids. CDR3 nucleotides: TGTGCCAGCGCATGGGGGGTCAGGAAGGGTTGCACCCAGTACTTC. It codes for CASAWGVRKGCTQYF.

The rearrangement links TRBV14 to TRBJ2-1; D is perhaps TRBD2 (5 bases). The CDR3 sequence is 17 residues long. The germline V and J ends were trimmed by 0 bases and 3 bases, with 15 bases remaining between them. CDR1 and CDR2 from the germline V gene are SGHDN and FVKESK. The CDR3 sequence is CASSQERKLEIYNEQFF. The CDR3 DNA follows: TGTGCCAGCAGCCAAGAAAGGAAACTAGAAATCTACAATGAGCAGTTCTTC.

V and J are TRBV18 and TRBJ2-1; D is undetermined. The germline V and J ends were trimmed by 3 bases and 10 bases, with 10 bases remaining between them. Germline assignment: CDR1 KGHSH and CDR2 LQKENI. CDR3 length: 12 residues. The CDR3 loop reads CASSPVGSEQFF. The CDR3 DNA reads as TGTGCCAGCTCACCCGTGGGTAGCGAGCAGTTCTTC.

The gene calls are TRBV19 and TRBJ1-5, with TRBD1 matching over 8 bases. CDR3 length: 14 residues. Losses at the gene ends were 6 bases for V and 6 bases for J; bases not matched to a gene: 7. Germline CDR1 is LNHDA and CDR2 is SQIVND (reference sequence). CDR3 DNA sequence: TGTGCCAGTAGAGACAGGGGTGGAGGTCAGCCCCAGCATTTT. Protein product: CASRDRGGGQPQHF. Variable domain in full (rest from reference TRBV19 and TRBJ1-5): DGGITQSPKYLFRKEGQNVTLSCEQNLNHDAMYWYRQDPGQGLRLIYYSQIVNDFQKGDIAEGYSVSREKKESFPLTVTSAQKNPTAFYLCASRDRGGGQPQHFGDGTRLSIL.

The chain has TRBV19 and TRBJ2-1; tentative D call: TRBD1 (6 bases). There are 16 residues in the CDR3. Between the trimmed V and J ends, which lost 5 bases and 0 bases, there was a span of 14 bases. Germline CDR1 is LNHDA and CDR2 is SQIVND (reference sequence). The CDR3 here is CASSVRTAFSYNEQFF. The CDR3 DNA is TGTGCCAGTAGTGTAAGGACAGCCTTCTCCTACAATGAGCAGTTCTTC.